Below are 22 T cell receptor beta chains sequenced from a single sample in a study of PD-L1 blockade in urothelial cancer. Time point indicated: peripheral blood 6 weeks after treatment start. Generated by immunoSEQ multiplex PCR, the TCRdb table keeps only in-frame clones and is missing some. The sample yields 75,000 to 95,000 clones, 75% to 95% seen once. Material: PBMCs, obtained around atezolizumab (anti-PD-L1) treatment. These receptor sequences come from a woman of 80 years or more with urothelial cancer.

The chain combines TRBV7-9 with TRBJ1-5, with D maybe TRBD1 (5 bases). The V gene's germline CDR1 is SEHNR and CDR2 FQNEAQ (reference sequence). The CDR3 extends over 15 amino acids. Deletions cut 5 bases from V and 1 base from J, with 12 bases between. CDR3 sequence: CASSPSTESNQPQHF. The CDR3 region has the DNA TGTGCCAGCAGCCCCTCGACAGAAAGCAATCAGCCCCAGCATTTT.

This chain uses TRBV6-4 with TRBJ1-1; D remains ambiguous. Germline loops: CDR1 MRHNA, CDR2 SNTAGT. This CDR3 is built from 13 residues. Between the trimmed V and J ends, which lost 3 bases and 2 bases, there was a span of 7 bases. CDR3 region: CASSELRNTEAFF. CDR3 sequence (DNA): TGTGCCAGCAGTGAATTGCGTAACACTGAAGCTTTCTTT.

The chain combines TRBV10-1 with TRBJ2-7; D remains ambiguous. CDR1 is WNHNN, CDR2 SYGVQD, per germline (reference sequence). This CDR3 has 13 residues. V lost 3 bases and J lost 0, with 6 bases in between. CDR3 loop: CASSELSSYEQYF. The CDR3 bases are TGCGCCAGCAGTGAACTGTCCTCCTACGAGCAGTACTTC.

V is TRBV2 and J is TRBJ1-2; 8 bases are shared with TRBD1. The CDR3 sequence is 16 residues long. CDR1 is SNHLY, CDR2 FYNNEI, per germline. Germline trimming cut 6 bases from V and 4 bases from J; bases unmatched to any gene: 13. CDR3 sequence: CASRPGTGNVGYGYTF. DNA for the CDR3: TGTGCCAGCAGACCCGGGACAGGAAACGTTGGCTATGGCTACACCTTC.

This clone has just one count. The J gene is TRBJ2-7, the V gene TRBV5-1; possible D gene TRBD2, 7 bases. The CDR3 loop spans 14 amino acids. Germline V gene sequence: CDR1 SGHRS, CDR2 YFSETQ. V dropped 4 bases and J dropped 0 bases, with 11 bases sitting between them. CDR3 DNA: TGCGCCAGCAGCCTGGGGGGGCACTCCTACGAGCAGTACTTC. Translated, it gives CASSLGGHSYEQYF.

The rearrangement uses TRBV11-2 and TRBJ1-1; TRBD1 might be the D (6 bases). V dropped 4 bases and J dropped 2 bases, with 17 bases sitting between them. The CDR3 extends over 16 amino acids. The germline gives CDR1 SGHAT, CDR2 FQNNGV. In DNA form, the CDR3 reads TGTGCCAGCAGCTCAGGGGTGGCCAGAATTAACACTGAAGCTTTCTTT. Amino acids: CASSSGVARINTEAFF.

This chain connects TRBV10-1 to TRBJ2-1, with 15 bases matching TRBD2. The V gene's germline CDR1 is WNHNN and CDR2 SYGVQD (reference sequence). V dropped 4 bases and J dropped 9; count of bases not matched to a gene: 7. CDR3 length: 16 residues. The CDR3 region is CASSVGLAGGRSEQFF. CDR3 nucleotide sequence: TGCGCCAGCAGTGTCGGACTAGCGGGAGGGCGGAGTGAGCAGTTCTTC.

The V and J genes are TRBV7-2 and TRBJ2-7; 8 positions agree with TRBD2. Germline V gene lookup returns CDR1 SGHTA and CDR2 FQGNSA. The V gene end was trimmed by 0 bases and the J gene end by 2 bases; junction bases not matched to a gene: 3. CDR3 length: 15 amino acids. The CDR3, as DNA: TGTGCCAGCAGCTTAGCCAGCGGGAGTACCTACGAGCAGTACTTC. The encoded protein is CASSLASGSTYEQYF.

The rearrangement uses TRBV28 and TRBJ2-3; TRBD2 matches at 8 bases. The CDR3 totals 15 residues. V shed 3 bases and J 0 bases; nucleotides not matched to a gene: 2. Germline loops: CDR1 MDHEN, CDR2 SYDVKM. The chain's CDR3 is CASSLGGGSTDTQYF. CDR3 in DNA: TGTGCCAGCAGTTTGGGCGGGGGGAGCACAGATACGCAGTATTTT.

V gene TRBV4-2 combines with J gene TRBJ2-1; D uncertain. The germline V gene encodes CDR1 LGHNA and CDR2 YNFKEQ. The CDR3 covers 15 residues. V lost 0 bases, J lost 0 bases, and 6 bases lay in between. The CDR3 bases are TGTGCCAGCAGCCAAGATCGGAGCTCCTACAATGAGCAGTTCTTC. Protein product: CASSQDRSSYNEQFF.

This chain joins TRBV20-1 and TRBJ2-3; D is unresolved. Germline V gene sequence: CDR1 DFQATT, CDR2 SNEGSKA (reference sequence). The CDR3 has 11 residues. Between the trimmed V and J ends, which lost 6 bases and 4 bases, there was a span of 8 bases. The DNA for the CDR3 is TGCAGTGCCCAACGGGCAGATACGCAGTATTTT. This translates into CSAQRADTQYF.

This clone was detected only once. The chain couples TRBV7-9 to TRBJ2-2; TRBD2 aligns across 9 bases. V shed 3 bases and J 4 bases; nucleotides not matched to a gene: 9. The CDR3 runs to 17 residues. CDR1 SEHNR and CDR2 FQNEAQ come from the germline V gene (reference sequence). The CDR3 bases are TGTGCCAGCAGCTTGAAGGCGGGAGGGCCGAGCACCGGGGAGCTGTTTTTT. This translates into CASSLKAGGPSTGELFF.

The gene calls are TRBV25-1 and TRBJ1-4; D possibly corresponds to TRBD1 (6 bases). Germline values: CDR1 MGHDK, CDR2 SYGVNS. V was pared by 0 bases and J by 7 bases, with 12 bases between. The CDR3 is 15 residues long. CDR3 sequence reads: CASSEYGKQGEKLFF. The DNA for the CDR3 is TGTGCCAGCAGTGAATATGGCAAACAGGGTGAAAAACTGTTTTTT.

The V call is TRBV7-9, the J call TRBJ2-7, with D possibly matching TRBD1 (6 bases). The germline V and J ends were trimmed by 4 bases and 6 bases, with 19 bases remaining between them. This CDR3 spans 15 amino acids. Germline CDR1 SEHNR, CDR2 FQNEAQ (reference sequence). CDR3 DNA sequence: TGTGCCAGCAGCTCGACCGACAGGAGTCCTTTCGAGCAGTACTTC. It is translated as CASSSTDRSPFEQYF.

The chain's CDR3 is CASSTSGFMNQDYGYTF. The CDR3 coding sequence is TGTGCCAGTAGTACTTCGGGTTTTATGAATCAAGACTATGGCTACACCTTC. The chain is built from TRBV19 and TRBJ1-2; D call uncertain. V was pared by 4 bases and J by 3 bases, with 21 bases between. This CDR3 comprises 17 residues. In germline, CDR1 is LNHDA, CDR2 SQIVND (reference sequence).

The rearrangement uses TRBV5-1 and TRBJ2-7; TRBD2 might be the D (5 bases). This CDR3 is 14 amino acids long. Germline V gene lookup returns CDR1 SGHRS and CDR2 YFSETQ. V gave up 7 bases and J gave up 0 bases, with 14 bases separating them. The CDR3 spells CASSPAGASYEQYF. The CDR3 DNA reads TGCGCCAGCTCCCCGGCGGGTGCCTCCTACGAGCAGTACTTC.

In this sample, this clone turned up many times. DNA for the CDR3: TGTGCCAGCAGTATTCAACTTGGGGGGAATGAGCAGTTCTTC. Its translation is CASSIQLGGNEQFF. This rearrangement joins TRBV7-9 to TRBJ2-1; possible D gene TRBD2, 6 bases. The germline V gene encodes CDR1 SEHNR and CDR2 FQNEAQ (reference sequence). The CDR3 is 14 residues long. With 6 bases removed from V and 7 bases from J, the gap between germline ends came to 16 bases.

The chain has TRBV7-8 and TRBJ2-5, with D maybe TRBD1 (5 bases). This CDR3 spans 15 amino acids. Germline loops: CDR1 SGHVS, CDR2 FQNEAQ. V was cut by 6 bases and J by 5 bases, with 19 bases left in between. CDR3 protein: CASRAVSNKGETQYF. The CDR3 region has the DNA TGTGCCAGCAGGGCTGTCTCAAACAAGGGGGAGACCCAGTACTTC.

This clone was counted a single time. J is TRBJ1-1 and V is TRBV5-4, with 9 bases matching TRBD1. Per the germline V gene, CDR1 is SGHNT and CDR2 is YYREEE (reference sequence). Trimming took 7 bases from V and 4 from J; bases not matched to a gene: 11. CDR3 length: 15 residues. The DNA of the CDR3 is TGTGCCAGCGGATTACAGGGGGCGTTCGGCACTGAAGCTTTCTTT. It translates to CASGLQGAFGTEAFF.

The rearrangement joins TRBV4-2 to TRBJ2-3; TRBD1 is a possible D gene (5 bases). This CDR3 has 13 amino acids. Germline V gene data show CDR1 as LGHNA and CDR2 as YNFKEQ. Trimming left V 4 bases short and J 4 bases short, with 9 bases between. CDR3 in DNA: TGTGCCAGCAGCCCGCAAGGGGCAGATACGCAGTATTTT. It encodes CASSPQGADTQYF.

This clone was observed a single time. The rearrangement links TRBV6-4 to TRBJ2-2; D gene uncertain. The V gene lost 0 bases and the J gene lost 9 bases, with 11 bases spanning the gap. The CDR3 contains 14 residues. Germline V lookup: CDR1 MRHNA, CDR2 SNTAGT. The CDR3 sequence: CASSDSYLSRELFF. CDR3 nucleotides: TGTGCCAGCAGTGACTCTTATTTATCCCGGGAGCTGTTTTTT.

The chain carries TRBV25-1 and TRBJ2-7; 10 bases line up with TRBD1. The V gene's germline CDR1 is MGHDK and CDR2 SYGVNS. V shed 3 bases and J 3 bases; nucleotides not matched to a gene: 8. The CDR3 sequence is 16 residues long. CDR3 loop: CASSELRTGGVYEQYF. CDR3 DNA sequence: TGTGCCAGCAGTGAGTTAAGGACAGGGGGGGTCTACGAGCAGTACTTC.